The T cell receptor beta chain under discussion was sequenced for a study of blood T cell repertoires in COVID-19. With V trimmed by 7 bases and J by 6 bases, 2 bases remained unmatched. Germline V gene lookup returns CDR1 SNHLY and CDR2 FYNNEI. The CDR3 runs to 12 residues. Data came from immunoSEQ multiplex PCR; TCRdb stores just in-frame clones and leaves some out. The data contain about 76,000 clones, 80% to 90% of them seen just once; the ten biggest clones take up 18%. The receptor's source is a woman in her sixties with acute or convalescent COVID-19. Sequenced material: peripheral blood. The genes are TRBV2 and TRBJ1-2, with 10 bases lining up with TRBD1. Here the CDR3 DNA reads TGTGCCAGCAAGGGGACAGGGGATGGCTACACCTTC. It is translated as CASKGTGDGYTF.